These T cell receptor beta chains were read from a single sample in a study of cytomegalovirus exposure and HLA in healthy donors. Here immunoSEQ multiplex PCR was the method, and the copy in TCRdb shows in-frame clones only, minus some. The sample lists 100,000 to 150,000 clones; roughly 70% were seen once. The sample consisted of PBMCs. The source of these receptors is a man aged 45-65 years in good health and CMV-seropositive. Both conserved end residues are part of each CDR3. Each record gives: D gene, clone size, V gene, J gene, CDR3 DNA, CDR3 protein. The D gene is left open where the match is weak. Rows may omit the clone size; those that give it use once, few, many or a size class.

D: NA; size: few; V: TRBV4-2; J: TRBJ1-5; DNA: TGTGCCAGCAGCCAAGATGGAGTAAATCAGCCCCAGCATTTT; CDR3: CASSQDGVNQPQHF
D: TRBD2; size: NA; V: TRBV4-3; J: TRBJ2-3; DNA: TGCGCCAGCAGCCGCGGACTAGCGATCAACACAGATACGCAGTATTTT; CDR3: CASSRGLAINTDTQYF
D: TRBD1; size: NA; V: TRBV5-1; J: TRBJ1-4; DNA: TGCGCCAGCAGCGACCCCGGGACAGGGAATAAAAAACTGTTTTTT; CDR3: CASSDPGTGNKKLFF
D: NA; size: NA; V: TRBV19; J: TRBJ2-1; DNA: TGTGCCAGTAGTATAGATTCTAGGGGCCACTACAATGAGCAGTTCTTC; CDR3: CASSIDSRGHYNEQFF
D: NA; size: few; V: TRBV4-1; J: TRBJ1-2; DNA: TGCGCCAGCAGCCAAGAGGGGTCGGGAAACTATGGCTACACCTTC; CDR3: CASSQEGSGNYGYTF
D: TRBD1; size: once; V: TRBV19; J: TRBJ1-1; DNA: TGTGCCAGTATCCCGGGACAGGGGGCTCGATGGACTGAAGCTTTCTTT; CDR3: CASIPGQGARWTEAFF
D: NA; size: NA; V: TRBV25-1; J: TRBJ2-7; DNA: TGTGCCAGCAGTGAGCGAGGGGGGGGATCCTACGAGCAGTACTTC; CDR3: CASSERGGGSYEQYF
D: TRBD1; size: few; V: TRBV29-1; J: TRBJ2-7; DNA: TGCAGCGCAAGACAGGGTCCCGAGCAGTACTTC; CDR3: CSARQGPEQYF
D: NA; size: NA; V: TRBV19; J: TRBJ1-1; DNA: TGTGCCAGTAGTATATACGGAGACACTGAAGCTTTCTTT; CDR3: CASSIYGDTEAFF
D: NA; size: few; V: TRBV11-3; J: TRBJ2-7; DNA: TGTGCCAGCAGCTTAAATTACCGGGACGAGCAGTACTTC; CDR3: CASSLNYRDEQYF
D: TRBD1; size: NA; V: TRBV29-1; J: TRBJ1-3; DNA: TGCAGCGTCGGACAGGGGGCTGGAAACACCATATATTTT; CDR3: CSVGQGAGNTIYF
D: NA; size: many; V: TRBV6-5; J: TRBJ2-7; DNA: TGTGCCAGCGGACTTCCAACAGGGCCCTACGAGCAGTACTTC; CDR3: CASGLPTGPYEQYF
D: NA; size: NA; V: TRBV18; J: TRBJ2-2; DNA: TGTGCCAGCTCGCTTGGGCGGCTCGGGGAGCTACACACCGGGGAGCTGTTTTTT; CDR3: CASSLGRLGELHTGELFF
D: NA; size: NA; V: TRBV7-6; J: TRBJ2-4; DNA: TGTGCCAGCAGCTTAAATGGGCTAAATCCCCAAAACATTCAGTACTTC; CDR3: CASSLNGLNPQNIQYF
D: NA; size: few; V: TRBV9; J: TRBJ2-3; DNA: TGTGCCAGCAGCCCCCGGACGGGGACAGATACGCAGTATTTT; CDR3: CASSPRTGTDTQYF
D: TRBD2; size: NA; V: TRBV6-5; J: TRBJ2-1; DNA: TGTGCCAGCCTTAGACTAGCGGGGGGTTACAATGAGCAGTTCTTC; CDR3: CASLRLAGGYNEQFF
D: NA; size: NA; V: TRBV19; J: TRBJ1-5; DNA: TGTGCCAGTAGTATAGATCTCAGTCAGCCCCAGCATTTT; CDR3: CASSIDLSQPQHF
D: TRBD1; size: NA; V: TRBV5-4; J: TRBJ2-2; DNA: TGTGCCAGCAGCTCAGAGCACAGGGGCACCGGGGAGCTGTTTTTT; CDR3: CASSSEHRGTGELFF
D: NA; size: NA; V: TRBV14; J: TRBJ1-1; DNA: TGTGCCAGCAGCCAAGCGCGGGGCCTGAACACTGAAGCTTTCTTT; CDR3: CASSQARGLNTEAFF
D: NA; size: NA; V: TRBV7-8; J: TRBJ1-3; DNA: TGTGCCAGCAGCTTAGAGGGGCACACCATATATTTT; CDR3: CASSLEGHTIYF
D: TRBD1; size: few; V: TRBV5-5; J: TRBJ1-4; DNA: TGTGCCAGCACCAGGGGACAGGGGGTTCCTAATGAAAAACTGTTTTTT; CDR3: CASTRGQGVPNEKLFF
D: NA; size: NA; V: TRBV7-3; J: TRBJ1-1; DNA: TGTGCCAGCAGCCGGACCGGGGGGGACACTGAAGCTTTCTTT; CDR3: CASSRTGGDTEAFF
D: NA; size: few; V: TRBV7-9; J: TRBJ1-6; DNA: TGTGCCAGCAGCGCCGGGACTAATAATTCACCCCTCCACTTT; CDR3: CASSAGTNNSPLHF
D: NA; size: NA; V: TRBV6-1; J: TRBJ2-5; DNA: TGTGCCAGCAGTGGGGCAGGGGAGACCCAGTACTTC; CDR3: CASSGAGETQYF
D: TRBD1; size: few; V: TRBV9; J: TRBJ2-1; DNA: TGTGCCAGCAGCGGGACAGGGTTATCGGATGAGCAGTTCTTC; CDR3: CASSGTGLSDEQFF
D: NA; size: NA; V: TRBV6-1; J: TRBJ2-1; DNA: TGTGCCAGCAGTGTGAGGCAGGGTTTCAATGAGCAGTTCTTC; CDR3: CASSVRQGFNEQFF
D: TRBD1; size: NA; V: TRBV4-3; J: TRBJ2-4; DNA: TGCGCCAGCAGCCAAGTCCAGGGACAGTTAGCCAAAAACATTCAGTACTTC; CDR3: CASSQVQGQLAKNIQYF
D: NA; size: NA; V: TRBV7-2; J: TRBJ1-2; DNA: TGTGCCAGCAGCTTAGGCAGGAACTATGGCTACACCTTC; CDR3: CASSLGRNYGYTF
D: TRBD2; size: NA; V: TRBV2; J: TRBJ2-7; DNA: TGTGCCAGCAGTTTACTAGCGGGGGAGACCTACGAGCAGTACTTC; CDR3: CASSLLAGETYEQYF
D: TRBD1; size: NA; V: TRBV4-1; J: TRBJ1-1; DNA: TGCGCCAGCAGGAGCGGACAGGGATTGAACACTGAAGCTTTCTTT; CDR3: CASRSGQGLNTEAFF
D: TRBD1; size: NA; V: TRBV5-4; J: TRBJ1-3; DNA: TGTGCCAGCAGCTCCGGGGACAGGCATTATAGAAACACCATATATTTT; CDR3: CASSSGDRHYRNTIYF
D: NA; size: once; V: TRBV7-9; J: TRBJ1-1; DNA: TGTGCCAGCAGCTTAGGCAGCACTGAAGCTTTCTTT; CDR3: CASSLGSTEAFF